This TCR beta chain was sequenced in a study of shared clonotypes between healthy human individuals. Every contributor of samples was a Caucasian grown-up residing in Nashville, Tennessee. TCRdb keeps only in-frame clones here, not all; method: immunoSEQ multiplex PCR. The sample lists roughly 1.5 million clones; roughly 98% were seen once. This CDR3 contains 16 residues. Germline values: CDR1 MGHDK, CDR2 SYGVNS. V lost 6 bases and J 5 bases, leaving 20 bases between the germline ends. Study-wide points: It was observed that 5% to 6% of naive CD4 clonotypes were shared across a handful of donors. The rarefaction results pointed to incomplete sorted-subset sequencing despite large depth.

Comments on this clone: As yet, its antigen is unknown.

Source material: naive CD4+ T cells sorted from blood. Regarding subset: CD45RA+ positively selected. The receptor's source is a young man in good health. This rearrangement joins TRBV25-1 to TRBJ2-1, with a possible D match to TRBD1 (5 bases). The CDR3 spells CASSEQWGRLDNEQFF. Written as DNA, the CDR3 is TGTGCCAGCAGCGAGCAGTGGGGCCGCCTGGACAATGAGCAGTTCTTC.